This T cell receptor beta chain is drawn from a study of T cell changes during pregnancy in multiple sclerosis. In germline, CDR1 is MNHEY, CDR2 SMNVEV (reference sequence). With 0 bases removed from V and 8 bases from J, the gap between germline ends came to 14 bases. CDR3 length: 15 amino acids. TCRdb keeps only in-frame clones here, not all; method: immunoSEQ multiplex PCR. Of around 59,000 clones listed, 93% are singletons. The sample consisted of CD8+ T cells from peripheral blood mononuclear cells, taken in the second trimester of pregnancy. The sequence was collected from a female donor with multiple sclerosis, enrolled in a pregnancy study. V is TRBV27 and J is TRBJ2-1; perhaps TRBD1 as D (6 bases). For the CDR3, the DNA is TGTGCCAGCAGTTTATCGGGGGCCTGGGGCGATGAGCAGTTCTTC. This encodes CASSLSGAWGDEQFF.